This passage covers 11 T cell receptor beta chains from one sample sequenced in a study of preoperative IRX-2 immunotherapy in early breast cancer. This sample's treatment: preoperative locoregional IRX-2 cytokine immunotherapy. Assay used: immunoSEQ multiplex PCR; TCRdb lists only in-frame clones, some missing. The sample carries approximately 34,000 clones, around 96% recorded once. Sampling was conducted from a patient treated with IRX-2 immunotherapy. Receptors were obtained from a human donor with breast cancer.

This chain connects TRBV9 to TRBJ2-5; D call uncertain. Germline assignment: CDR1 SGDLS and CDR2 YYNGEE. The V gene lost 4 bases and the J gene lost 2 bases, with 9 bases spanning the gap. CDR3 length: 13 amino acids. Here the CDR3 reads CASSPDLQETQYF. DNA for the CDR3: TGTGCCAGCAGCCCCGACTTACAAGAGACCCAGTACTTC.

This rearrangement joins TRBV6-1 to TRBJ2-6; D possibly corresponds to TRBD2 (5 bases). The CDR3 has 16 residues. CDR1 and CDR2 from the germline V gene are MNHNS and SASEGT. Trimming removed 3 bases at V and 5 bases at J, with 14 bases between. The CDR3 protein is CASSDEGRVRANVLTF. The CDR3 nucleotides are TGTGCCAGCAGTGATGAGGGAAGGGTAAGGGCCAACGTCCTGACTTTC.

The V call is TRBV10-1, the J call TRBJ2-3, with 12 bases fitting TRBD2. CDR1 WNHNN and CDR2 SYGVQD come from the germline V gene (reference sequence). There are 15 residues in the CDR3. Unmatched junction bases numbered 9, after V lost 5 bases and J lost 9 bases. In nucleotides, the CDR3 is TGCGCCAGCAGTAGACTAGCGGGGGCTTCGCAAACGCAGTATTTT. Its protein is CASSRLAGASQTQYF.

This clone was seen more than once but under ten times. The chain has TRBV20-1 and TRBJ1-1; D gene uncertain. Germline assignment: CDR1 DFQATT and CDR2 SNEGSKA (reference sequence). The V end was cut by 6 bases, the J end by 0 bases, with 5 bases between. This CDR3 has 11 amino acids. CDR3 DNA sequence: TGCAGTGCAGTCATGAACACTGAAGCTTTCTTT. This gives the protein CSAVMNTEAFF.

The gene calls are TRBV28 and TRBJ2-1, with 9 bases matching TRBD2. Per the germline V gene, CDR1 is MDHEN and CDR2 is SYDVKM. Unmatched junction bases numbered 4, after V lost 3 bases and J lost 4 bases. CDR3 length equals 15 residues. The CDR3 loop is CASSFFTSGYNEQFF. CDR3 coding DNA: TGTGCCAGCAGTTTCTTTACTAGCGGGTACAATGAGCAGTTCTTC.

The chain employs TRBV4-2 and TRBJ2-7; 7 bases fit TRBD2. The trim removed 4 bases at V and 3 bases at J, leaving 12 bases unmatched. Germline V gene sequence: CDR1 LGHNA, CDR2 YNFKEQ. The CDR3 length is 16 residues. The CDR3 region is CASSLPGSTGGYEQYF. The CDR3 DNA follows: TGTGCCAGCAGCCTCCCTGGTTCTACGGGAGGCTACGAGCAGTACTTC.

In this sample, this clone turned up a few times. The rearrangement links TRBV19 to TRBJ1-5; D might be TRBD1 (5 bases). The germline gives CDR1 LNHDA, CDR2 SQIVND (reference sequence). V lost 3 bases, J lost 5 bases, and 14 bases lay in between. CDR3 size: 15 residues. CDR3 nucleotides: TGTGCCAGTAGTATGGCGAGAAGGGGCGATCAGCCCCAGCATTTT. It encodes CASSMARRGDQPQHF.

The rearrangement links TRBV20-1 to TRBJ2-1; D is unresolved. Germline loops: CDR1 DFQATT, CDR2 SNEGSKA (reference sequence). V dropped 2 bases and J dropped 7 bases, with 6 bases sitting between them. This CDR3 has 11 amino acids. The CDR3 sequence: CSARRWNEQFF. As DNA, the CDR3 is TGCAGTGCTAGACGGTGGAATGAGCAGTTCTTC.

CDR3 loop: CASSRERQDGTQYF. CDR3 nucleotide sequence: TGTGCCAGCAGCCGGGAGAGACAGGATGGGACCCAGTACTTC. The gene calls are TRBV2 and TRBJ2-5; either TRBD1 or TRBD2 may supply D (6 bases each). CDR1 SNHLY and CDR2 FYNNEI come from the germline V gene. Trimming removed 6 bases from V and 7 bases from J, with 18 bases in between. The CDR3 is 14 residues long.

V usage is TRBV4-1 and J usage is TRBJ2-7; 13 bases fit TRBD2. J gave up 1 base and V 1 base, and 4 bases lay outside the gene matches. The CDR3 sequence is 17 residues long. The germline gives CDR1 MGHRA, CDR2 YSYEKL. CDR3: CASSQAPTSGGSYEQYF. The CDR3 coding sequence is TGCGCCAGCAGCCAAGCCCCGACTAGCGGGGGGTCCTACGAGCAGTACTTC.

The rearrangement links TRBV21-1 to TRBJ2-3. TRBV21-1 is shown as a pseudogene. The CDR3 is 14 residues long. CDR3 region: CASSNPREKLAKYF. Here the CDR3 DNA reads TGTGCCAGCAGCAATCCTAGGGAAAAGCTGGCGAAGTATTTT.